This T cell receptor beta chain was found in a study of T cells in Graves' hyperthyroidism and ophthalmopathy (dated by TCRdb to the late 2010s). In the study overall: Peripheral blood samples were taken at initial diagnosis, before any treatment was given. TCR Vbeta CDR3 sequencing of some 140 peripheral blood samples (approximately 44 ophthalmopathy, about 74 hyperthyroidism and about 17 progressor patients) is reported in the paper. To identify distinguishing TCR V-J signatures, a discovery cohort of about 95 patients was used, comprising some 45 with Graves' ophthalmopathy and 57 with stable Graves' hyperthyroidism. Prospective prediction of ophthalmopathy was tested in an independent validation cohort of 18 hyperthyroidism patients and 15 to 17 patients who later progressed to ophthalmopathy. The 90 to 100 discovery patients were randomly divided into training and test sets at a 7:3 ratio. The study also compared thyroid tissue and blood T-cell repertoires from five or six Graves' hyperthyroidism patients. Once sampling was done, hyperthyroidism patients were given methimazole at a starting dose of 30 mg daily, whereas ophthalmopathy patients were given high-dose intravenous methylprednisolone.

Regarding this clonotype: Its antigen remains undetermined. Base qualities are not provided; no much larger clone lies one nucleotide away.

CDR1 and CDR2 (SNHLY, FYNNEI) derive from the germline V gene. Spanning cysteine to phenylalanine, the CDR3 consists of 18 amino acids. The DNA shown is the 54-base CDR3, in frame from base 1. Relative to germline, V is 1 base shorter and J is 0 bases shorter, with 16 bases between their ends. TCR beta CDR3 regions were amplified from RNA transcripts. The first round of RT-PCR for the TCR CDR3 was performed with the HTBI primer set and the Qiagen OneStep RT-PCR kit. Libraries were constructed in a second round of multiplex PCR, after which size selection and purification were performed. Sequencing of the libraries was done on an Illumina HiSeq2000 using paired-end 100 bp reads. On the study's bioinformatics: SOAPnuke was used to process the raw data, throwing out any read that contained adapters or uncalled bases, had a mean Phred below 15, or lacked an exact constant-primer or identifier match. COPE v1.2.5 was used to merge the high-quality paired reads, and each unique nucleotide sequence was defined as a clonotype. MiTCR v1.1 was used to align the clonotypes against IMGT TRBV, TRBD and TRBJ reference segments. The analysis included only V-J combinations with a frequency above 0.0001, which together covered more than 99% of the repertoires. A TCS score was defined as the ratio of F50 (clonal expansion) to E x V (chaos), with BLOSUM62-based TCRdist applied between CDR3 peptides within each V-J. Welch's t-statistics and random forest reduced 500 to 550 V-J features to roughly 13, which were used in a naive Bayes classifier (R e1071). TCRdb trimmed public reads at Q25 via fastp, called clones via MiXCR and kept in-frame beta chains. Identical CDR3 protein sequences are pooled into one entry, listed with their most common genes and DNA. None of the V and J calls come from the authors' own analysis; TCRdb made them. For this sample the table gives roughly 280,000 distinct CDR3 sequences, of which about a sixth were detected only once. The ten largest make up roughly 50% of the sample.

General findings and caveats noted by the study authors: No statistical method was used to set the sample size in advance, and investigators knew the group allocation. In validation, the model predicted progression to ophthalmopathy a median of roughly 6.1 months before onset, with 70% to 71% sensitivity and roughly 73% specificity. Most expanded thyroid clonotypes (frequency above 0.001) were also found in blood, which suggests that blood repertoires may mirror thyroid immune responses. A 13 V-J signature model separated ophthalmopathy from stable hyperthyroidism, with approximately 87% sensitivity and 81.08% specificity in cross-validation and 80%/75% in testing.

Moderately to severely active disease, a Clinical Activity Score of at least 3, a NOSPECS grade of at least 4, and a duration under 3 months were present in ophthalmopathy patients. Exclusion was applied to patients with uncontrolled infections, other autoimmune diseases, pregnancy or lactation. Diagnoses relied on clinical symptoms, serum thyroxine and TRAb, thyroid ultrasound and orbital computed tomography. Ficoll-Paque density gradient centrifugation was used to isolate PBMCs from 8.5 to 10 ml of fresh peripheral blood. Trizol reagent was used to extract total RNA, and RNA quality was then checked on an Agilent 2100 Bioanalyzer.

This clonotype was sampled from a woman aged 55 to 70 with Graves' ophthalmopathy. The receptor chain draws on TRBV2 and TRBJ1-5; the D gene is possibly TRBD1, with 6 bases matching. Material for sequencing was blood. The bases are TGTGCCAGCAGTGAAGTCGACAGGCTCCTCTATAGCAATCAGCCCCAGCATTTT. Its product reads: CASSEVDRLLYSNQPQHF.